The 30 T cell receptor beta chains below were found in one sample sequenced in a study of T cells in Graves' hyperthyroidism and ophthalmopathy. RNA transcripts were the template for amplifying TCR beta CDR3 regions. A set of HTBI primers served as the primers for a first-round RT-PCR of the TCR CDR3. TCRdb processed the multiplex PCR reads anew with MiXCR; each CDR3 protein has one entry. This sample has about 610,000 distinct CDR3 sequences, with approximately 14% found just once. What was sequenced was blood. The receptors were gathered from a middle-aged woman with Graves' ophthalmopathy.

The chain uses TRBV15 and TRBJ1-2; weak D call: TRBD1 (6 bases). The V gene's germline CDR1 is LNHNV and CDR2 YYDKDF (reference sequence). The CDR3 is 15 amino acids. Trimming left V 3 bases short and J 0 bases short, with 11 bases between. CDR3 DNA: TGTGCCACCAGCAGGACAGGACGCGCTAACTATGGCTACACCTTC. This codes for CATSRTGRANYGYTF.

The chain has TRBV11-2 and TRBJ1-1; no reliable D call. Per the germline V gene, CDR1 is SGHAT and CDR2 is FQNNGV. V was shortened by 2 bases and J by 3 bases, with 16 bases between the two germline ends. The CDR3 runs to 16 residues. The CDR3 sequence: CASSLPGRGKYTEAFF. The CDR3 DNA reads TGTGCCAGCAGCTTACCTGGTCGAGGGAAGTACACTGAAGCTTTCTTT.

This clonotype was counted a few times. The rearrangement uses TRBV5-6 and TRBJ2-6; TRBD1 is a possible D gene (5 bases). This CDR3 has 16 residues. The germline V gene has CDR1 SGHDT and CDR2 YYEEEE. The V gene lost 1 base and the J gene lost 0 bases, with 8 bases spanning the gap. The DNA for the CDR3 is TGTGCCAGCAGCTTGCCAGGGCACTCTGGGGCCAACGTCCTGACTTTC. This gives the protein CASSLPGHSGANVLTF.

This clonotype has a count of ten or more. V gene TRBV29-1 combines with J gene TRBJ2-7, with 9 bases lining up with TRBD2. V lost 0 bases and J lost 5; bases outside the gene matches: 2. CDR1 and CDR2 from the germline V gene are SQVTM and ANQGSEA. The length of the CDR3 is 13 residues. In DNA, the CDR3 is TGCAGCGTTGAAGATAGCGGGAGTGACGAGCAGTACTTC. Protein: CSVEDSGSDEQYF.

This clonotype was detected many times. The rearrangement joins TRBV28 to TRBJ1-5, with 9 bases fitting TRBD1. CDR3 length equals 14 residues. CDR1 and CDR2 from the germline V gene are MDHEN and SYDVKM. Unmatched junction bases numbered 12, after V lost 6 bases and J lost 12 bases. The CDR3 DNA reads as TGTGCCAGCAGCTTGGGGGACAGGGAAGGGAACCAGCATTTT. This codes for CASSLGDREGNQHF.

This clonotype was observed many times. This chain links TRBV20-1 with TRBJ1-2; TRBD1 matches 10 bases. J lost 2 bases, V lost 6 bases, and 3 bases had no gene match. Germline CDR1 is DFQATT and CDR2 is SNEGSKA (reference sequence). This CDR3 has 13 residues. The CDR3 sequence: CSAGGQGNYGYTF. The CDR3, as DNA: TGCAGTGCCGGGGGACAGGGGAACTATGGCTACACCTTC.

This clonotype was observed many times. This chain joins TRBV7-9 and TRBJ2-5; D might be TRBD2 (5 bases). This CDR3 spans 14 amino acids. Germline V gives CDR1 SEHNR, CDR2 FQNEAQ (reference sequence). The germline V and J ends were trimmed by 3 bases and 3 bases, with 11 bases remaining between them. CDR3 nucleotides: TGTGCCAGCAGCTTCCCGGGATCGAAAGAGACCCAGTACTTC. Protein: CASSFPGSKETQYF.

This clonotype was seen many times. The chain is built from TRBV6-5 and TRBJ2-7; D is unclear. The V and J ends lost 2 bases and 0 bases respectively, with 5 bases between them. This CDR3 comprises 13 residues. Germline loops: CDR1 MNHEY, CDR2 SVGAGI. The CDR3 sequence: CASSYQSSYEQYF. The CDR3 DNA is TGTGCCAGCAGTTACCAGAGCTCCTACGAGCAGTACTTC.

This clonotype came up many times. The chain is built from TRBV27 and TRBJ1-2; D gene unclear. V was pared by 0 bases and J by 4 bases, with 9 bases between. This CDR3 is 14 amino acids long. The germline gives CDR1 MNHEY, CDR2 SMNVEV (reference sequence). CDR3 amino acids: CASSLSPKIYGYTF. The CDR3 nucleotides are TGTGCCAGCAGTTTATCGCCCAAGATCTATGGCTACACCTTC.

This clonotype has only a few counts. The chain combines TRBV7-2 with TRBJ2-7, with 7 bases matching TRBD1. The CDR3 extends over 15 amino acids. CDR1 and CDR2 from the germline V gene are SGHTA and FQGNSA. The V gene end was trimmed by 9 bases and the J gene end by 6 bases; junction bases not matched to a gene: 17. This CDR3 reads CASTMMGTGVFEQYF. The CDR3 coding sequence is TGTGCCAGTACCATGATGGGAACAGGGGTTTTCGAGCAGTACTTC. Full variable domain (missing parts from reference TRBV7-2 and TRBJ2-7): GAGVSQSPSNKVTEKGKDVELRCDPISGHTALYWYRQSLGQGLEFLIYFQGNSAPDKSGLPSDRFSAERTGGSVSTLTIQRTQQEDSAVYLCASTMMGTGVFEQYFGPGTRLTVT.

This clonotype was detected a few times. This chain uses TRBV5-1 with TRBJ2-7; 7 positions agree with TRBD2. The ends lost 0 bases at V and 3 bases at J; junction bases unmatched: 9. From germline, CDR1 is SGHRS and CDR2 YFSETQ. This CDR3 has 16 amino acids. CDR3 sequence: CASSLASWEGIYEQYF. The CDR3 DNA reads TGCGCCAGCAGCTTGGCCAGTTGGGAGGGCATCTACGAGCAGTACTTC.

This clonotype was detected many times. The chain has TRBV10-3 and TRBJ2-3; 8 bases line up with TRBD2. CDR3 length: 13 amino acids. Germline lookup yields CDR1 ENHRY and CDR2 SYGVKD. Trimming cost V 6 bases and J 1 base; bases outside gene matches: 0. This chain's CDR3 is CAIRLAGTDTQYF. The CDR3 DNA reads TGTGCCATCAGACTAGCGGGCACAGATACGCAGTATTTT.

In this sample, this clonotype turned up many times. The gene calls are TRBV12-3 or TRBV12-4 and TRBJ2-5, with 8 positions matching TRBD2. The CDR3 has 15 residues. J was trimmed by 5 bases and V by 5 bases; bases with no gene match: 10. CDR3 sequence reads: CASSLPREGRETQYF. The CDR3 DNA sequence: TGTGCCAGCAGTCTCCCCCGGGAGGGCCGGGAGACCCAGTACTTC.

This clonotype has just one count. This rearrangement joins TRBV20-1 to TRBJ1-2, with D hard to call. The germline V gene has CDR1 DFQATT and CDR2 SNEGSKA (reference sequence). The CDR3 covers 12 residues. The V and J ends lost 5 bases and 4 bases respectively, with 11 bases between them. CDR3 sequence reads: CSAAMYTYGYTF. CDR3 DNA sequence: TGCAGTGCTGCCATGTACACCTATGGCTACACCTTC.

This sequence joins TRBV6-2 or TRBV6-3 and TRBJ1-2; 9 bases are a match to TRBD1. After removal of 4 bases from V and 8 bases from J, the junction contained 11 bases not matched to a gene. CDR1 and CDR2 from the germline V gene are MNHEY and SVGEGT. CDR3 size: 15 residues. The CDR3 DNA is TGTGCCAGCAGTTCCCGGGACAGGGCAGGCTACGGCTACACCTTC. As protein: CASSSRDRAGYGYTF.

The chain couples TRBV6-1 to TRBJ2-7; 8 nucleotides agree with TRBD1. The CDR3 consists of 14 residues. Germline CDR1 MNHNS, CDR2 SASEGT. V was pared by 1 base and J by 5 bases, with 4 bases of the junction left unmatched. DNA of the CDR3: TGTGCCAGCAGTGAAGTCGGACAGGGCCACGAGCAGTACTTC. Protein product: CASSEVGQGHEQYF.

In its sample, this clonotype was seen many times. The rearrangement links TRBV30 to TRBJ1-5, with TRBD1 as a possible D gene (5 bases). Trimming left V 0 bases short and J 2 bases short, with 5 bases between. The CDR3 sequence is 13 residues long. Germline assignment: CDR1 GTSNPN and CDR2 SVGIG (reference sequence). CDR3 loop: CAWSVRGNQPQHF. The CDR3 DNA reads TGTGCCTGGAGTGTCAGGGGCAATCAGCCCCAGCATTTT.

The chain employs TRBV7-9 and TRBJ2-7; 9 bases map to TRBD1. The length of the CDR3 is 15 residues. Per germline, CDR1 SEHNR and CDR2 FQNEAQ (reference sequence). The V and J ends lost 5 bases and 4 bases, in that order; junction bases with no gene match: 9. The CDR3 bases are TGTGCCAGCAGCAGCCGGACAGGGGTTCCATACGAGCAGTACTTC. It translates to CASSSRTGVPYEQYF.

This clonotype has a count of ten or more. The CDR3 region has the DNA TGTGCCAGCAGTGGGGGGGCAGACACCATATATTTT. Translating it yields CASSGGADTIYF. The chain uses TRBV27 and TRBJ1-3; D may be TRBD1 (6 bases). Trimming took 5 bases from V and 8 from J, leaving 10 bases between them. The V gene's germline CDR1 is MNHEY and CDR2 SMNVEV (reference sequence). The CDR3 has 12 amino acids.

This clonotype was recorded at least ten times. This chain uses TRBV7-3 with TRBJ2-5; TRBD2 matches 11 bases. Germline assignment: CDR1 SGHTA and CDR2 FQGTGA. The CDR3 totals 15 residues. The ends lost 5 bases at V and 5 bases at J; junction bases unmatched: 7. CDR3 protein: CASSPTSGSGETQYF. The CDR3 bases are TGTGCCAGCAGCCCAACTAGCGGGAGTGGTGAGACCCAGTACTTC.

This clonotype appeared many times. The chain links TRBV24-1 to TRBJ1-2, with TRBD1 identical over 11 bases. Germline values: CDR1 KGHDR, CDR2 SFDVKD. Germline trimming cut 3 bases from V and 8 bases from J; bases unmatched to any gene: 7. The CDR3 spans 15 residues. The DNA for the CDR3 is TGTGCCACCAGTGATCCCGGACAGGGGGCGGGAGGCTACACCTTC. The encoded protein is CATSDPGQGAGGYTF.

This clonotype was seen many times. The gene calls are TRBV6-5 and TRBJ1-2; D may be TRBD1 (5 bases). Trimming took off 5 bases at V and 3 bases at J, with 7 bases between the two ends. The CDR3 is 12 residues long. Germline V lookup: CDR1 MNHEY, CDR2 SVGAGI. Here the CDR3 DNA reads TGTGCCAGCAGTCCGACAGACTATGGCTACACCTTC. This codes for CASSPTDYGYTF.

This clonotype was observed many times. The CDR3 sequence is CATSDLYRAYEQYF. In DNA form, the CDR3 reads TGTGCCACCAGTGATTTGTACAGGGCCTACGAGCAGTACTTC. V gene TRBV24-1 combines with J gene TRBJ2-7; D is possibly TRBD1 (6 bases). Germline CDR1 reads KGHDR; CDR2 reads SFDVKD. This CDR3 has 14 residues. The germline V and J ends were trimmed by 0 bases and 2 bases, with 7 bases remaining between them.

In this sample, this clonotype turned up many times. This sequence joins TRBV3-1 and TRBJ1-1, with 8 positions matching TRBD1. V was pared by 5 bases and J by 6 bases, with 8 bases of the junction left unmatched. The CDR3 has 14 residues. In germline, CDR1 is LGHDT, CDR2 YNNKEL (reference sequence). This chain's CDR3 is CASSAGGELSEAFF. CDR3 nucleotide sequence: TGTGCCAGCAGCGCAGGGGGCGAGCTCTCTGAAGCTTTCTTT.

This clonotype was counted at least ten times. The CDR3 region has the DNA TGCAGTGCTAGAGTAGGGTGGGCAGGGGGCTGGGAGACCCAGTACTTC. Translated, it gives CSARVGWAGGWETQYF. This chain links TRBV20-1 with TRBJ2-5, with 8 bases that match TRBD1. Germline CDR1 DFQATT, CDR2 SNEGSKA (reference sequence). V lost 1 base and J lost 5; bases outside the gene matches: 12. The CDR3 spans 16 residues.

The chain combines TRBV5-5 with TRBJ2-7, with TRBD1 matching over 7 bases. With V trimmed by 1 base and J by 3 bases, 4 bases remained unmatched. CDR3 length equals 14 residues. CDR1 SGHKS and CDR2 YYEKEE come from the germline V gene (reference sequence). The CDR3 DNA is TGTGCCAGCAGCTTGCTCGACAGGGACTACGAGCAGTACTTC. It codes for CASSLLDRDYEQYF. The whole variable domain, remainder taken from reference TRBV5-5 and TRBJ2-7, is DAGVTQSPTHLIKTRGQQVTLRCSPISGHKSVSWYQQVLGQGPQFIFQYYEKEERGRGNFPDRFSARQFPNYSSELNVNALLLGDSALYLCASSLLDRDYEQYFGPGTRLTVT.

This clonotype was detected many times. J is TRBJ1-1 and V is TRBV13, with D hard to call. The CDR3 is 14 amino acids. V dropped 0 bases and J dropped 1 base, with 6 bases sitting between them. Looked up from germline, CDR1 is PRHDT and CDR2 is FYEKMQ (reference sequence). As DNA, the CDR3 is TGTGCCAGCAGCTTAGGGGAACGGAACACTGAAGCTTTCTTT. Its translation: CASSLGERNTEAFF.

This clonotype came up a few times. The chain uses TRBV20-1 and TRBJ2-2; D might be TRBD1 (6 bases). There are 13 residues in the CDR3. The germline V gene encodes CDR1 DFQATT and CDR2 SNEGSKA (reference sequence). Trimming cost V 6 bases and J 1 base, with 9 bases left between them. CDR3 sequence: CSAEQGNTGELFF. The CDR3 DNA sequence: TGCAGTGCGGAACAGGGGAACACCGGGGAGCTGTTTTTT.

This clonotype was seen repeatedly, ten times or more. This chain links TRBV30 with TRBJ1-2; no definite D call. From germline, CDR1 is GTSNPN and CDR2 SVGIG (reference sequence). The CDR3 extends over 15 amino acids. Deletions cut 0 bases from V and 1 base from J, with 12 bases between. In DNA, the CDR3 is TGTGCCTGGAGTGTATCGGGCGGAAGTAACTATGGCTACACCTTC. Translation: CAWSVSGGSNYGYTF.

This clonotype was observed many times. This chain uses TRBV10-2 with TRBJ2-5, with 9 bases aligning to TRBD1. The germline V gene has CDR1 WSHSY and CDR2 SAAADI. The J segment lost 5 bases and the V segment lost 2 bases, leaving 6 bases of the junction unmatched. This CDR3 is 15 amino acids long. CDR3 DNA sequence: TGCGCCAGCAGTGAGACAGGGGGCTTGGCCGAGACCCAGTACTTC. This codes for CASSETGGLAETQYF.